The source of this T cell receptor beta chain is a study of technical replicates of blood from a few donors. Clones were read by immunoSEQ multiplex PCR, and TCRdb kept only the in-frame ones, dropping some. The table records 65,000 to 90,000 clones, about 91% of them present only once. The CDR3 covers 16 residues. The germline CDR1 and CDR2 sequences are MGHRA and YSYEKL. With 0 bases clipped from V and 3 bases from J, the junction kept 2 bases outside the gene matches. The V call is TRBV4-1, the J call TRBJ2-1; 10 bases are shared with TRBD2. The receptor's source is a human donor in good health. Material for sequencing was T cells isolated from PBMCs. For the CDR3, the DNA is TGCGCCAGCAGCCAAGAGGAGCGGGAGGGCTACAATGAGCAGTTCTTC. This translates into CASSQEEREGYNEQFF.